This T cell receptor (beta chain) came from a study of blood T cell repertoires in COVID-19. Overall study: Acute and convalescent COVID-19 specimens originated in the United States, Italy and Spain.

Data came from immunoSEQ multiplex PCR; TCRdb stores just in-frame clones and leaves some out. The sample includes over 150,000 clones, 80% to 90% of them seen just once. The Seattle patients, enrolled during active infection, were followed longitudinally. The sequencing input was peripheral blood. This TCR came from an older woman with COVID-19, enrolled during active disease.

The CDR3 reads CASSHNRQRNYGYTF. The CDR3 DNA follows: TGTGCCAGCAGCCACAATAGACAGAGAAACTATGGCTACACCTTC. The chain couples TRBV7-2 to TRBJ1-2; tentatively, D is TRBD1 (5 bases). The germline V gene encodes CDR1 SGHTA and CDR2 FQGNSA. Trimming stripped 5 bases from V and 2 bases from J, with 15 bases between. The CDR3 consists of 15 residues.